These 13 T cell receptor beta chains were sequenced from one sample in a study of blood T cells in healthy people across ages. Then a second PCR, running roughly 7 to 11 cycles, was carried out with a sample-barcoded 5' primer and a J-beta primer mix. TCRdb re-called the 5' RACE reads through MiXCR, storing one row per CDR3 protein. The sample yields 1.5 million to 2 million distinct CDR3 sequences, 28% seen once. Sequenced input: blood. All receptors derive from a woman in her 30s in good health.

This clonotype was observed a handful of times. V is TRBV12-3 or TRBV12-4 and J is TRBJ2-4; 8 nucleotides line up with TRBD1. The J call may be incorrect, as the DNA end agrees better with TRBJ2-7. There are 14 residues in the CDR3. The CDR3 region has the DNA TGTGCCAGCAGTTTGGGGCAGGGGGCTCTCGAGCAGTACTTC. This gives the protein CASSLGQGALEQYF.

V is TRBV6-2 or TRBV6-3 and J is TRBJ2-5; D tentatively reads TRBD1 or TRBD2 (5 bases each). The J call could be wrong; TRBJ2-7 is a better fit for the DNA end. Germline V CDR1 and CDR2: MNHEY, SVGEGT. The CDR3 consists of 14 residues. The CDR3 loop reads CASGEPGTIYEQYF. The CDR3, as DNA: TGTGCCAGTGGGGAGCCGGGGACGATCTACGAGCAGTACTTC.

This clonotype came up many times. The chain combines TRBV4-3 with TRBJ2-5; 8 positions agree with TRBD2. Germline V gene lookup returns CDR1 LGHNA and CDR2 YSLEER. After removal of 4 bases from V and 11 bases from J, the junction contained 12 bases not matched to a gene. This CDR3 region has 14 residues. CDR3 sequence (DNA): TGCGCCAGCAGCCCAATAGCGGGAATCGGAGAGCAGTACTTC. Translating gives CASSPIAGIGEQYF.

J is TRBJ2-3 and V is TRBV6-5; D is perhaps TRBD2 (5 bases). This CDR3 comprises 15 residues. Trimming removed 5 bases at V and 0 bases at J, with 12 bases between. Germline-derived CDR1 and CDR2 are MNHEY and SVGAGI. CDR3 coding DNA: TGTGCCAGCAGTAGAACTAGAACCAGCACAGATACGCAGTATTTT. Translating gives CASSRTRTSTDTQYF.

This clonotype came up a few times. This rearrangement joins TRBV5-1 to TRBJ2-3; TRBD1 agrees at 7 bases. The CDR3 sequence is 14 residues long. The germline V gene encodes CDR1 SGHRS and CDR2 YFSETQ. V was pared by 4 bases and J by 2 bases, with 4 bases of the junction left unmatched. The CDR3 sequence: CASSLGTVTDTQYF. The CDR3 bases are TGCGCCAGCAGCCTGGGGACAGTCACAGATACGCAGTATTTT.

The chain combines TRBV5-6 with TRBJ2-1; D uncertain. Trimming took 0 bases from V and 5 from J, leaving 9 bases between them. CDR1 is SGHDT and CDR2 is YYEEEE in the germline V gene. CDR3 length: 14 amino acids. CDR3 loop: CASSLGLLHNEQFF. Written as DNA, the CDR3 is TGTGCCAGCAGCTTGGGCCTATTGCACAATGAGCAGTTCTTC.

This clonotype was found once. This rearrangement joins TRBV7-8 to TRBJ2-3; TRBD2 matches at 7 bases. Germline V gives CDR1 SGHVS, CDR2 FQNEAQ. CDR3 length: 14 residues. The ends lost 0 bases at V and 8 bases at J; junction bases unmatched: 5. For the CDR3, the DNA is TGTGCCAGCAGCTTAGCGTCCGGCGGGGGTACGCAGTATTTT. Its protein is CASSLASGGGTQYF. Filled out from reference TRBV7-8 and TRBJ2-3, the complete variable domain reads GAGVSQSPRYKVAKRGQDVALRCDPISGHVSLFWYQQALGQGPEFLTYFQNEAQLDKSGLPSDRFFAERPEGSVSTLKIQRTQQEDSAVYLCASSLASGGGTQYFGPGTRLTVL.

The chain recombines TRBV5-5 with TRBJ1-2; D gene ambiguous. The CDR3 totals 11 residues. Per the germline V gene, CDR1 is SGHKS and CDR2 is YYEKEE (reference sequence). Trimming stripped 5 bases from V and 10 bases from J, with 12 bases between. CDR3 DNA: TGTGCCAGCAGACCGCCCGGCGACTACACCTTC. Translating gives CASRPPGDYTF. Full variable domain (remainder filled in from reference TRBV5-5 and TRBJ1-2): DAGVTQSPTHLIKTRGQQVTLRCSPISGHKSVSWYQQVLGQGPQFIFQYYEKEERGRGNFPDRFSARQFPNYSSELNVNALLLGDSALYLCASRPPGDYTFGSGTRLTVV.

In its sample, this clonotype was seen a few times. Germline and junction disagree at one end, which may indicate a read error. The chain carries TRBV20-1 and TRBJ2-3, with 9 bases aligning to TRBD1. The length of the CDR3 is 17 residues. Germline CDR1 is DFQATT and CDR2 is SNEGSKA (reference sequence). The DNA for the CDR3 is TGCAGTGCTAGACCTCGATCTGGGACAGGGTACACAGGTACGCAGTATTTT. Protein: CSARPRSGTGYTGTQYF.

With respect to this clonotype: With a much larger clone just one base away, this may be a read error. For the CDR3, the DNA is TGCGCCAGCAGCCAAATAGTGGGGGGATACTACGAGCAGTACTTC. This sequence encodes CASSQIVGGYYEQYF. This sequence joins TRBV4-1 and TRBJ2-5; D perhaps matches TRBD2 (6 bases). The DNA end favors TRBJ2-7, so the J call may be wrong. The CDR3 runs to 15 residues. The germline V gene has CDR1 MGHRA and CDR2 YSYEKL.

The chain couples TRBV20-1 to TRBJ2-3, with 7 bases fitting TRBD1. The CDR3 has 15 residues. Germline V gives CDR1 DFQATT, CDR2 SNEGSKA (reference sequence). After removal of 0 bases from V and 0 bases from J, the junction contained 3 bases not matched to a gene. CDR3 bases: TGCAGTGCTAGAGACAGACAGGGAAGCACAGATACGCAGTATTTT. Its translation is CSARDRQGSTDTQYF.

This clonotype has just a few counts. The rearrangement joins TRBV5-1 to TRBJ2-3, with TRBD2 matching 11 bases. Germline V gene lookup returns CDR1 SGHRS and CDR2 YFSETQ. The CDR3 extends over 15 amino acids. The V gene end was trimmed by 6 bases and the J gene end by 0 bases; junction bases not matched to a gene: 3. CDR3 nucleotide sequence: TGCGCCAGCAAGGGACTAGCGGAGAGCACAGATACGCAGTATTTT. This translates into CASKGLAESTDTQYF.

The V call is TRBV7-8, the J call TRBJ2-6, with a tentative D call TRBD2 (6 bases). Germline V gene lookup returns CDR1 SGHVS and CDR2 FQNEAQ. CDR3 length equals 17 residues. Trimming stripped 5 bases from V and 0 bases from J, with 14 bases between. The CDR3 here is CASSTRDGHSGANVLTF. CDR3 in DNA: TGTGCCAGCAGCACGCGGGACGGTCACTCTGGGGCCAACGTCCTGACTTTC.